The clone carrying this T cell receptor (beta chain) appeared once. The data originate from a study of blood T cell repertoires in COVID-19. About the research overall: Nucleic acid was either cDNA or gDNA, and it came from T cells, B-cell-depleted T cells, or PBMCs.

TCRdb's copy holds only in-frame clones and misses some; the assay was immunoSEQ multiplex PCR. The sample has 200,000 or so clones; 85% to 90% are singletons. Enrollees, about 18 to 95 years old, lived in 24 US areas. This TCR was sampled from a young woman in a cohort exposed to, infected with or recovered from COVID-19 (not recorded which). Sequencing was carried out using PBMCs or T cells enriched from blood (not recorded which).

CDR3 sequence: CARDWTSGPPGHNEQFF. DNA of the CDR3: TGTGCCAGAGACTGGACTAGCGGCCCCCCCGGACACAATGAGCAGTTCTTC. The chain couples TRBV2 to TRBJ2-1; 10 bases fit TRBD2. J lost 5 bases, V lost 9 bases, and 16 bases had no gene match. CDR3 size: 17 residues. Germline CDR1 SNHLY, CDR2 FYNNEI.